This entry features one TCR beta chain sequence. The antigen it recognizes is unknown. Base qualities are not recorded, but no much larger clone differs from it by a single base. The same CDR3 arises from other DNA sequences in this sample as well. These data are taken from a study of blood T cell repertoires in COVID-19 (TCRdb year 2020). General notes on the study: Collaborator samples came from the United States, Italy and Spain and covered acute and convalescent phases of COVID-19. The material from the prospective study consisted of cDNA or gDNA derived from T cells, B-cell-depleted T cells, or PBMCs. Deeply sampled blood TCRbeta repertoires from subjects exposed to, actively infected with, or recovered from COVID-19 were included in the dataset. The repertoires were released in a freely available public database meant as a resource for research on the immune response to SARS-CoV-2. The samples were drawn from the first 160 participants of the ongoing ImmuneRACE study and from over 950 subjects provided by 6 global collaborators. Nearly every sample came with metadata listing a de-identified subject ID, COVID-19 status, age in years and sex. Where HLA class I and class II types were available, the types were taken from metadata supplied by the sample provider, not from assay-based typing. Overall results and qualifications from the work: The amount of clinical and demographic metadata varied by source and participant and was provided uncurated.

The immunoSEQ Assay, a bias-controlled multiplex PCR, was used to amplify TCRbeta CDR3 regions from genomic DNA. In the source study's methods: Within the assay, amplification of reference gene primers was used to estimate how many nucleated cells each sample contained. To quantify the absolute abundance of each unique TCRbeta CDR3 rearrangement, sequence reads were collapsed and filtered. For each sample, productive Simpson clonality was calculated by taking the square root of Simpson's diversity index across productive rearrangements. Not all clones reach the TCRdb copy of this immuneACCESS table, which keeps in-frame sequences only. Checked studies attribute under half of the gap to unresolved V genes and leave the rest unexplained. V and J calls plus clone size are reproduced from that table; the DNA served to infer D and trimming. This sample gives some 150,000 clones in total; around 81% of them show up just once. The ten largest account for over 7.5% of the sample.

Each collaborating institution followed its own protocols to collect whole blood in K2EDTA tubes. For TCRbeta analysis, collaborator samples were shipped as frozen whole blood, as isolated PBMCs, or as DNA extracted from either sample type. The TCR sequence derives from a woman aged 60-70 years with active or convalescent COVID-19. Material for sequencing was peripheral blood.

The CDR3 corresponds to CASSLGSSGNTIYF. The DNA is TGCGCCAGCAGCTTGGGGAGCTCTGGAAACACCATATATTTT. This receptor chain uses TRBV5-1 and TRBJ1-3; the D gene cannot be resolved reliably. Trimming at the junction amounts to 0 bases on V and 0 bases on J, and the germline ends lie 4 bases apart. From the cysteine up to the phenylalanine, the CDR3 has a length of 14 residues. The sequence is cut down to CDR3 DNA, 42 bases in frame from base 1. Based on the germline V gene, the CDR1 and CDR2 sequences are SGHRS and YFSETQ.